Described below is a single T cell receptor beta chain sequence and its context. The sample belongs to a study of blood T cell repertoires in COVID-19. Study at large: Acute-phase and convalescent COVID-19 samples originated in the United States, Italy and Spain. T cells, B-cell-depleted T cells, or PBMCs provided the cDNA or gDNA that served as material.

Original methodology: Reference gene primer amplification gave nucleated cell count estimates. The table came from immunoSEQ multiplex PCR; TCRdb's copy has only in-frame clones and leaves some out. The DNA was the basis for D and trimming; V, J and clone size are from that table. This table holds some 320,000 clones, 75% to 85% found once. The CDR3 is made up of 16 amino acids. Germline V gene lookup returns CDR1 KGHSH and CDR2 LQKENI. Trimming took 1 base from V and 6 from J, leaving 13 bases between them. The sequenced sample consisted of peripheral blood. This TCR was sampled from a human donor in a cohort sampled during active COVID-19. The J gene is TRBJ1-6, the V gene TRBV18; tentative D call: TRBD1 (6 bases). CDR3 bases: TGTGCCAGCTCACCACTGGGCCAGGGGAGTAATTCACCCCTCCACTTT. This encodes CASSPLGQGSNSPLHF.